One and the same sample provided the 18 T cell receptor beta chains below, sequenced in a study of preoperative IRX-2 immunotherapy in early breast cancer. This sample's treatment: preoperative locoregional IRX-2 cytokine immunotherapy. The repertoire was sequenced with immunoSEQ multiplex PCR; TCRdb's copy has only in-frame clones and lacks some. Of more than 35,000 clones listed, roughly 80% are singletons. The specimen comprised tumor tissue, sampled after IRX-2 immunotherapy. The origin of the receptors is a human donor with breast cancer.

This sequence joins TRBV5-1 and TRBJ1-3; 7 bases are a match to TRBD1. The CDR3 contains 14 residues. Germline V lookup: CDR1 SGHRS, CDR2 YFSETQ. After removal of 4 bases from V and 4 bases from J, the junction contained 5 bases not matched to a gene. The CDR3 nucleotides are TGCGCCAGCAGCCTACCGGGACAGGGAAACACCATATATTTT. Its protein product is CASSLPGQGNTIYF. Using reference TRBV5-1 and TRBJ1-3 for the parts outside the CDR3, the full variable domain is KAGVTQTPRYLIKTRGQQVTLSCSPISGHRSVSWYQQTPGQGLQFLFEYFSETQRNKGNFPGRFSGRQFSNSRSEMNVSTLELGDSALYLCASSLPGQGNTIYFGEGSWLTVV.

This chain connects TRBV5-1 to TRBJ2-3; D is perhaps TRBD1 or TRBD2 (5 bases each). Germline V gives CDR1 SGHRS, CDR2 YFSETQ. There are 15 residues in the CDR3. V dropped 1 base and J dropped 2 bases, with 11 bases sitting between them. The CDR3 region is CASSLFQGDTDTQYF. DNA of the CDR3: TGCGCCAGCAGCTTGTTTCAGGGAGACACAGATACGCAGTATTTT.

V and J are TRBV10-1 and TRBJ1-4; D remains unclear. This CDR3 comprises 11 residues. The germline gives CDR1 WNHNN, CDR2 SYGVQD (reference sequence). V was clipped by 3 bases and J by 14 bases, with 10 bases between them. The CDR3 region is CASSDGQVLFF. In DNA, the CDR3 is TGCGCCAGCAGTGATGGGCAAGTTCTGTTTTTT.

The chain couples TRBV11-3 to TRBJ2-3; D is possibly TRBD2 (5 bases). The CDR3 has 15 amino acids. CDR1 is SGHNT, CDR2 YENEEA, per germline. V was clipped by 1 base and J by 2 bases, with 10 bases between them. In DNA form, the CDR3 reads TGTGCCAGCAGCTTAGTGCAGCGGAACACAGATACGCAGTATTTT. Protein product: CASSLVQRNTDTQYF.

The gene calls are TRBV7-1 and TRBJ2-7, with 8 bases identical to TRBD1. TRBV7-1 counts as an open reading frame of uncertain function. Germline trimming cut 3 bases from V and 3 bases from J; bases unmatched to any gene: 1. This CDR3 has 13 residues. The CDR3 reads CASSSDRVYEQYF. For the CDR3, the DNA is TGTGCCAGCAGCTCGGACAGGGTCTACGAGCAGTACTTC.

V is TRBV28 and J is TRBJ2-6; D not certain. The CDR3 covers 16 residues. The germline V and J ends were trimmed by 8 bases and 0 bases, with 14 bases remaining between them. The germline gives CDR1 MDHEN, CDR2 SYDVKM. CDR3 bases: TGTGCCAGCGCCACTGGTACGGGCTCTGGGGCCAACGTCCTGACTTTC. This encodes CASATGTGSGANVLTF.

CDR3 amino acids: CASSTGQGNTEAFF. For the CDR3, the DNA is TGTGCCAGTAGTACCGGACAGGGTAACACTGAAGCTTTCTTT. This chain connects TRBV19 to TRBJ1-1; 8 bases align to TRBD1. Germline values: CDR1 LNHDA, CDR2 SQIVND (reference sequence). The CDR3 sequence is 14 residues long. V lost 4 bases and J lost 2; bases outside the gene matches: 3.

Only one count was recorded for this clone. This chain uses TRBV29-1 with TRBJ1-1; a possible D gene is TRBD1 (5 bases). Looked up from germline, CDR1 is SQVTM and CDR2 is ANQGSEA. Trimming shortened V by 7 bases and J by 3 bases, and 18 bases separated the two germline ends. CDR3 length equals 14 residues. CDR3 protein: CSATVVGGDTEAFF. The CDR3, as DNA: TGCAGCGCTACTGTCGTGGGAGGGGACACTGAAGCTTTCTTT.

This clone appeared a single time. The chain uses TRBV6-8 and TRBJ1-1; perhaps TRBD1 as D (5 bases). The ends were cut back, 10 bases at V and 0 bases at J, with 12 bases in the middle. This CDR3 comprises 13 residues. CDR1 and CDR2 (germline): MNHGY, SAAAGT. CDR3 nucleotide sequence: TGTGCCATCAGCGGACAATTGAACACTGAAGCTTTCTTT. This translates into CAISGQLNTEAFF.

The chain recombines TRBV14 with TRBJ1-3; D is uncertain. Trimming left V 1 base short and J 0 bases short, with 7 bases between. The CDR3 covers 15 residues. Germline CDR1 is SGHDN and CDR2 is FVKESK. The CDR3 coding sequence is TGTGCCAGCAGCCAAGTTGTTAACTCTGGAAACACCATATATTTT. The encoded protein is CASSQVVNSGNTIYF.

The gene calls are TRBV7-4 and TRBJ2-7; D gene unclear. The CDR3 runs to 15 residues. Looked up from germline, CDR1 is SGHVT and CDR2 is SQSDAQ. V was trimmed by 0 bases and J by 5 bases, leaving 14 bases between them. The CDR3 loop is CASSLAQTWSDEQYF. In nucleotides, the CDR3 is TGTGCCAGCAGCTTAGCTCAGACTTGGTCGGACGAGCAGTACTTC.

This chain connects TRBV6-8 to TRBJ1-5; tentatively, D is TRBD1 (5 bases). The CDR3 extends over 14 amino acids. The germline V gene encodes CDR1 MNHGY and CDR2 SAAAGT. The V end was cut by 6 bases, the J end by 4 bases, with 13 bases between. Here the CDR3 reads CASSPGRANQPQHF. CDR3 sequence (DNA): TGTGCCAGCAGCCCAGGGCGGGCGAATCAGCCCCAGCATTTT.

The CDR3 loop is CASSFLRGNSPLHF. The CDR3 DNA reads as TGTGCCAGCAGCTTTTTACGGGGAAATTCACCCCTCCACTTT. J is TRBJ1-6 and V is TRBV11-3; D remains ambiguous. Deletions cut 3 bases from V and 7 bases from J, with 10 bases between. The CDR3 has 14 amino acids. In germline, CDR1 is SGHNT, CDR2 YENEEA.

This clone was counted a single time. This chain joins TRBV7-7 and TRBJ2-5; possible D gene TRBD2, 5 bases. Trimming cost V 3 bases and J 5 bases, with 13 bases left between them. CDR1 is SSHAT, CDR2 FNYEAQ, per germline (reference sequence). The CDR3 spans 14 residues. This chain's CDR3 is CASSLPGVRETQYF. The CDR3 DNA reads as TGTGCCAGCAGCTTGCCCGGGGTCAGGGAGACCCAGTACTTC. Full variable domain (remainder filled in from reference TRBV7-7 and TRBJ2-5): GAGVSQSPRYKVTKRGQDVTLRCDPISSHATLYWYQQALGQGPEFLTYFNYEAQPDKSGLPSDRFSAERPEGSISTLTIQRTEQRDSAMYRCASSLPGVRETQYFGPGTRLLVL.

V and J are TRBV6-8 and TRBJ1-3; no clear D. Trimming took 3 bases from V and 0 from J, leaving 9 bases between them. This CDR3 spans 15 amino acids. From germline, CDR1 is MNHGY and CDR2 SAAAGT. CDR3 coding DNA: TGTGCCAGCAGTTATCGCCCGAGCTCTGGAAACACCATATATTTT. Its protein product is CASSYRPSSGNTIYF.

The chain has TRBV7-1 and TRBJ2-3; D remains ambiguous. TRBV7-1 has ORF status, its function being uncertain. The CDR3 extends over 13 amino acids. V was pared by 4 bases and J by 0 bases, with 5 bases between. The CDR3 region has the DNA TGTGCCAGCAGCTTATCCAGCACAGATACGCAGTATTTT. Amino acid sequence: CASSLSSTDTQYF.

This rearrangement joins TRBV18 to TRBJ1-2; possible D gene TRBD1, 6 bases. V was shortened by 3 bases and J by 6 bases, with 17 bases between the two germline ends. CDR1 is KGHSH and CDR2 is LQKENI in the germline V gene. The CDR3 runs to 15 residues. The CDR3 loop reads CASSPASGTYNGYTF. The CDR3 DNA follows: TGTGCCAGCTCACCGGCATCCGGGACATACAATGGCTACACCTTC.

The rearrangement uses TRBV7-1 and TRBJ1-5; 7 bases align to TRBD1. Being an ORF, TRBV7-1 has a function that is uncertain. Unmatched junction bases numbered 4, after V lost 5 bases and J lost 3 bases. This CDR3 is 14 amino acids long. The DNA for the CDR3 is TGTGCCAGCAGCCCGGGACAGCCCAATCAGCCCCAGCATTTT. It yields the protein CASSPGQPNQPQHF.